The rows below give T cell receptor beta chains drawn from one sample of a study of human T cells and chemical hapten exposure. TCRdb ran MiXCR on the RACE reads and lists one entry per CDR3 protein. The data contain roughly 380,000 distinct CDR3 sequences, nearly 5% of them singletons. Here the sequenced sample was whole blood, taken in connection with sensitization to the hapten diphenylcyclopropenone (DPC). The receptors derive from a woman aged 50 to 60 with alopecia areata. Some clones in this sample may be carry-over from other donors' samples. Each CDR3 is given with its conserved first and last residue. A D gene is named only where the DNA matches it firmly. Expanded clones are given a class, and other clones once, few, many or no size at all.

CDR3nt: TGTGCCAGCAGCTTAAGCCTAGGCGGGAGTGAGAATGAGCAGTTCTTC
CDR3aa: CASSLSLGGSENEQFF
v_gene: TRBV11-2
j_gene: TRBJ2-1
abundance: many
d_gene: TRBD2

CDR3nt: TGCGCCAGCAGCCCCGCCCTGACAGGGATTACTGAAGCTTTCTTT
CDR3aa: CASSPALTGITEAFF
v_gene: TRBV5-1
j_gene: TRBJ1-1
abundance: many
d_gene: TRBD1

CDR3nt: TGTGCCAGCAGTCCCGACGGGCGTTACAATCAGCCCCAGCATTTT
CDR3aa: CASSPDGRYNQPQHF
v_gene: TRBV12-3/TRBV12-4
j_gene: TRBJ1-5
abundance: many
d_gene: -

CDR3nt: TGTGCCAGCAGCGTAGGACTAGCGGACTACAATGAGCAGTTCTTC
CDR3aa: CASSVGLADYNEQFF
v_gene: TRBV9
j_gene: TRBJ2-1
abundance: many
d_gene: TRBD2

CDR3nt: TGTGCCAGCAGCAACCCGTCTGAGACCCAGTACTTC
CDR3aa: CASSNPSETQYF
v_gene: TRBV7-2
j_gene: TRBJ2-5
abundance: many
d_gene: -

CDR3nt: TGCAGTGCTAGAGAAGGGAGAGGGTACGAGCAGTACTTC
CDR3aa: CSAREGRGYEQYF
v_gene: TRBV20-1
j_gene: TRBJ2-7
abundance: -
d_gene: -

CDR3nt: TGTGCCAGCAGCCAAGGGGGCGCAGGGTATGGCTACACCTTC
CDR3aa: CASSQGGAGYGYTF
v_gene: TRBV3-1
j_gene: TRBJ1-2
abundance: many
d_gene: -

CDR3nt: TGTGCCAGCAGCTGGGACCGCCATGGCTACACCTTC
CDR3aa: CASSWDRHGYTF
v_gene: TRBV6-5
j_gene: TRBJ1-2
abundance: few
d_gene: -

CDR3nt: TGCAGCGTTAGAGAAAGGGGTACTGAAGCTTTCTTT
CDR3aa: CSVRERGTEAFF
v_gene: TRBV29-1
j_gene: TRBJ1-1
abundance: many
d_gene: -

CDR3nt: TGCAGTGCTACTTTAGCGGGCGGGGGCAAAAACATTCAGTACTTC
CDR3aa: CSATLAGGGKNIQYF
v_gene: TRBV20-1
j_gene: TRBJ2-4
abundance: few
d_gene: TRBD2

CDR3nt: TGCAGTGCTAGTGCAACAGGGGGGGATACGCAGTATTTT
CDR3aa: CSASATGGDTQYF
v_gene: TRBV20-1
j_gene: TRBJ2-3
abundance: -
d_gene: TRBD1

CDR3nt: TGTGCCAGCAGCTCGACAGGGGGCGGCGAGGAGCAGTTCTTC
CDR3aa: CASSSTGGGEEQFF
v_gene: TRBV7-9
j_gene: TRBJ2-1
abundance: -
d_gene: TRBD1

CDR3nt: TGTGCCAGCAGCCAAGAGACGGTTCTGGACATTCAGTACTTC
CDR3aa: CASSQETVLDIQYF
v_gene: TRBV4-2
j_gene: TRBJ2-4
abundance: many
d_gene: -

CDR3nt: TGTGCCAGTAGGCCCAGCCCCTTCACCTACAATGAGCAGTTCTTC
CDR3aa: CASRPSPFTYNEQFF
v_gene: TRBV19
j_gene: TRBJ2-1
abundance: many
d_gene: -

CDR3nt: TGTGCCAGCAGTACAGACAGGCTTACCGGCAGCACTGAAGCTTTCTTT
CDR3aa: CASSTDRLTGSTEAFF
v_gene: TRBV6-5
j_gene: TRBJ1-1
abundance: -
d_gene: -

CDR3nt: TGTGCCAGCAGCTTCGGGCGGGGGCCGTACGAGCAGTACTTC
CDR3aa: CASSFGRGPYEQYF
v_gene: TRBV11-1
j_gene: TRBJ2-7
abundance: few
d_gene: -

CDR3nt: TGTGCCAGCAGGCCCGACAGGGAAAAAAACATTCAGTACTTC
CDR3aa: CASRPDREKNIQYF
v_gene: TRBV12-3/TRBV12-4
j_gene: TRBJ2-4
abundance: -
d_gene: TRBD1

CDR3nt: TGTGCCAGCGGGAGCGGATATCGCAATGAGCAGTTCTTC
CDR3aa: CASGSGYRNEQFF
v_gene: TRBV9
j_gene: TRBJ2-1
abundance: few
d_gene: -

CDR3nt: TGTGCCAGCAGTTCCCCCGGGGGGACCTACGAGCAGTACTTC
CDR3aa: CASSSPGGTYEQYF
v_gene: TRBV28
j_gene: TRBJ2-7
abundance: many
d_gene: TRBD2

CDR3nt: TGTGCCAGTAGACTCAGCGGGGGCCCCACCTACGAGCAGTACTTC
CDR3aa: CASRLSGGPTYEQYF
v_gene: TRBV19
j_gene: TRBJ2-7
abundance: many
d_gene: TRBD2

CDR3nt: TGTGCCAGCAGTTACCTCCGGACAGGGTGGAATTCACCCCTCCACTTT
CDR3aa: CASSYLRTGWNSPLHF
v_gene: TRBV6-5
j_gene: TRBJ1-6
abundance: -
d_gene: TRBD1

CDR3nt: TGTGCCAGCAGCGAGACAGGGCGGGCTGAAGCTTTCTTT
CDR3aa: CASSETGRAEAFF
v_gene: TRBV6-1
j_gene: TRBJ1-1
abundance: many
d_gene: TRBD1

CDR3nt: TGTGCCAGCTCAGACGACAGGGACTATGGCTACACCTTC
CDR3aa: CASSDDRDYGYTF
v_gene: TRBV18
j_gene: TRBJ1-2
abundance: -
d_gene: TRBD1

CDR3nt: TGTGCCAGCAGTTGGGGGTCAGACACAGATACGCAGTATTTT
CDR3aa: CASSWGSDTDTQYF
v_gene: TRBV28
j_gene: TRBJ2-3
abundance: -
d_gene: -

CDR3nt: TGTGCCAGCAGCTTAGGCACACGCAGCACAGATACGCAGTATTTT
CDR3aa: CASSLGTRSTDTQYF
v_gene: TRBV5-6
j_gene: TRBJ2-3
abundance: few
d_gene: -

CDR3nt: TGCGCCAGCACCGCCCAGGGGATGGTAGAGACCCAGTACTTC
CDR3aa: CASTAQGMVETQYF
v_gene: TRBV10-2
j_gene: TRBJ2-5
abundance: many
d_gene: -

CDR3nt: TGTGCCAGCAGCTTAGGAGCCGAGACAGGGGCGAATCAGCCCCAGCATTTT
CDR3aa: CASSLGAETGANQPQHF
v_gene: TRBV7-6
j_gene: TRBJ1-5
abundance: many
d_gene: TRBD1

CDR3nt: TGTGCCAGCAGTTTGGTCCGCCCCTACGAGCAGTACTTC
CDR3aa: CASSLVRPYEQYF
v_gene: TRBV28
j_gene: TRBJ2-7
abundance: few
d_gene: -

CDR3nt: TGTGCCAGCAGTGGCCCACAGGGGACAACCCCCTACGAGCAGTACTTC
CDR3aa: CASSGPQGTTPYEQYF
v_gene: TRBV28
j_gene: TRBJ2-7
abundance: many
d_gene: TRBD1

CDR3nt: TGTGCCAGCAGCCCGACAGTAAACGGCGAAGCTTTCTTT
CDR3aa: CASSPTVNGEAFF
v_gene: TRBV7-3
j_gene: TRBJ1-1
abundance: many
d_gene: -

CDR3nt: TGTGCCAGCAGCTTATCTGTGGGACCGGGCTCTGGAAACACCATATATTTT
CDR3aa: CASSLSVGPGSGNTIYF
v_gene: TRBV7-8
j_gene: TRBJ1-3
abundance: -
d_gene: -

CDR3nt: TGCAGTGCTAGAAGGGGACAGGAGATTAATATGCGTTCACCCCTCCACTTT
CDR3aa: CSARRGQEINMRSPLHF
v_gene: TRBV20-1
j_gene: TRBJ1-6
abundance: few
d_gene: TRBD1

CDR3nt: TGTGCCAGCAGCCAAGAAGGGAGATTTGGTAGCAATCAGCCCCAGCATTTT
CDR3aa: CASSQEGRFGSNQPQHF
v_gene: TRBV3-1
j_gene: TRBJ1-5
abundance: -
d_gene: -

CDR3nt: TGCAGCGTTGCAAGGGGGGCAGATACGCAGTATTTT
CDR3aa: CSVARGADTQYF
v_gene: TRBV29-1
j_gene: TRBJ2-3
abundance: many
d_gene: -

CDR3nt: TGCAGTGCTAGAGGAGGGAACGAGCAGTACTTC
CDR3aa: CSARGGNEQYF
v_gene: TRBV20-1
j_gene: TRBJ2-7
abundance: many
d_gene: -

CDR3nt: TGTGCCAGCAGTGAGAGTCGAACCACAGATACGCAGTATTTT
CDR3aa: CASSESRTTDTQYF
v_gene: TRBV2
j_gene: TRBJ2-3
abundance: many
d_gene: -

CDR3nt: TGTGCCAGCAGCCCCAGGGTTCAGATTAGTTACAATGAGCAGTTCTTC
CDR3aa: CASSPRVQISYNEQFF
v_gene: TRBV7-9
j_gene: TRBJ2-1
abundance: -
d_gene: -

CDR3nt: TGTGCCAGCAGTAACGGGGCTAATGAAAAACTGTTTTTT
CDR3aa: CASSNGANEKLFF
v_gene: TRBV6-5
j_gene: TRBJ1-4
abundance: -
d_gene: -

CDR3nt: TGTGCCAGCAGCTCCGGACGGGGGCAGCCCCAGCATTTT
CDR3aa: CASSSGRGQPQHF
v_gene: TRBV5-4
j_gene: TRBJ1-5
abundance: many
d_gene: -

CDR3nt: TGTGCCAGCAGCCCGGCCTTCCCCATAAGGCCTGAGCAGTTCTTC
CDR3aa: CASSPAFPIRPEQFF
v_gene: TRBV6-5
j_gene: TRBJ2-1
abundance: many
d_gene: -

CDR3nt: TGTGCCAGCAGTCCCGAAGTTTCCTCTGGGGACGAGCAGTACTTC
CDR3aa: CASSPEVSSGDEQYF
v_gene: TRBV27
j_gene: TRBJ2-7
abundance: -
d_gene: -

CDR3nt: TGTGCCAGCAGCTTAGGTCACAGAGAAGAGACCCAGTACTTC
CDR3aa: CASSLGHREETQYF
v_gene: TRBV7-2
j_gene: TRBJ2-5
abundance: few
d_gene: -

CDR3nt: TGCAGTGCTAGAGGAGGACAGGGGGGCACTGAAGCTTTCTTT
CDR3aa: CSARGGQGGTEAFF
v_gene: TRBV20-1
j_gene: TRBJ1-1
abundance: -
d_gene: TRBD1

CDR3nt: TGTGCCAGCACCTCGTACGGGTCTAGCACAGATACGCAGTATTTT
CDR3aa: CASTSYGSSTDTQYF
v_gene: TRBV7-2
j_gene: TRBJ2-3
abundance: many
d_gene: -

CDR3nt: TGCAGTGCTAGAAGGGACTTCCGCACCACAGATACGCAGTATTTT
CDR3aa: CSARRDFRTTDTQYF
v_gene: TRBV20-1
j_gene: TRBJ2-3
abundance: many
d_gene: -

CDR3nt: TGTGCCAGCAGCTTATCAGCAGGGAACCGTGAGCAGTTCTTC
CDR3aa: CASSLSAGNREQFF
v_gene: TRBV7-3
j_gene: TRBJ2-1
abundance: -
d_gene: -

CDR3nt: TGTGCCAGCAGCTTAGTTACAGGGTACGAGCAGTACTTC
CDR3aa: CASSLVTGYEQYF
v_gene: TRBV7-8
j_gene: TRBJ2-7
abundance: many
d_gene: -

CDR3nt: TGCAGTGCTAGTCCAGGAGGGCGAGAAAAACTGTTTTTT
CDR3aa: CSASPGGREKLFF
v_gene: TRBV20-1
j_gene: TRBJ1-4
abundance: many
d_gene: -

CDR3nt: TGTGCCAGCAGCATACTTAGGGACAGGATCACCTACGAGCAGTACTTC
CDR3aa: CASSILRDRITYEQYF
v_gene: TRBV21-1
j_gene: TRBJ2-7
abundance: many
d_gene: -

CDR3nt: TGTGCCAGCAGTTACTCAGGAGGGGGATATAGCAATCAGCCCCAGCATTTT
CDR3aa: CASSYSGGGYSNQPQHF
v_gene: TRBV6-2/TRBV6-3
j_gene: TRBJ1-5
abundance: many
d_gene: -

CDR3nt: TGCAGCGTTGAAGACTTACTCAGGGGGCAGTACTTC
CDR3aa: CSVEDLLRGQYF
v_gene: TRBV29-1
j_gene: TRBJ2-7
abundance: many
d_gene: -

CDR3nt: TGCAGCGTTTTATTCACAGGGGAAGCTTTCTTT
CDR3aa: CSVLFTGEAFF
v_gene: TRBV29-1
j_gene: TRBJ1-1
abundance: -
d_gene: -

CDR3nt: TGTGCCAGCAGTTACCAGATTGGCGAGCAGTACTTC
CDR3aa: CASSYQIGEQYF
v_gene: TRBV12-3/TRBV12-4
j_gene: TRBJ2-7
abundance: many
d_gene: -

CDR3nt: TGTGCCAGTACCCTTGGGGGGACGGCATATGGCTACACCTTC
CDR3aa: CASTLGGTAYGYTF
v_gene: TRBV5-6
j_gene: TRBJ1-2
abundance: few
d_gene: -

CDR3nt: TGTGCCAGCGGTTGGACAGGGAGCAATCAGCCCCAGCATTTT
CDR3aa: CASGWTGSNQPQHF
v_gene: TRBV6-1
j_gene: TRBJ1-5
abundance: many
d_gene: TRBD1

CDR3nt: TGTGCCAGCAGCTTTGGCACAGATACGCAGTATTTT
CDR3aa: CASSFGTDTQYF
v_gene: TRBV12-3/TRBV12-4
j_gene: TRBJ2-3
abundance: many
d_gene: -

CDR3nt: TGCGCCAGCAGCCCGCGAGGGACAAATGCTGGGGCCAACGTCCTGACTTTC
CDR3aa: CASSPRGTNAGANVLTF
v_gene: TRBV5-1
j_gene: TRBJ2-6
abundance: few
d_gene: -

CDR3nt: TGTGCCAGCAGTTTAGTGGCCGGTATCGGGGACAATGAGCAGTTCTTC
CDR3aa: CASSLVAGIGDNEQFF
v_gene: TRBV12-3/TRBV12-4
j_gene: TRBJ2-1
abundance: many
d_gene: -

CDR3nt: TGTGCCAGCAGCTTCCCAACAACTAATGAAAAACTGTTTTTT
CDR3aa: CASSFPTTNEKLFF
v_gene: TRBV7-9
j_gene: TRBJ1-4
abundance: many
d_gene: -

CDR3nt: TGTGCCAGTGCGGTGTCGGAATCGGAGACCCAGTACTTC
CDR3aa: CASAVSESETQYF
v_gene: TRBV12-3/TRBV12-4
j_gene: TRBJ2-5
abundance: many
d_gene: -